Below, 28 T cell receptor beta chains from the same sample are listed, as sequenced in a study of blood T cell repertoires in COVID-19. This table comes from immunoSEQ multiplex PCR, and its TCRdb copy is limited to in-frame clones, with some not included. Of around 300,000 clones in the sample, roughly nine tenths were seen once. The sequenced sample consisted of PBMCs or T cells enriched from blood (not recorded which). The receptors originated from a woman aged 45-65 years who had recovered from COVID-19.

J is TRBJ2-1 and V is TRBV7-3, with D maybe TRBD2 (6 bases). CDR3 length: 15 residues. Per the germline V gene, CDR1 is SGHTA and CDR2 is FQGTGA. Trimming cost V 5 bases and J 6 bases, with 17 bases left between them. The CDR3 nucleotides read TGTGCCAGCAGCACGAGACTAGGAGCCATCAATGAGCAGTTCTTC. Translated, it gives CASSTRLGAINEQFF.

This chain connects TRBV5-4 to TRBJ2-7; weak D call: TRBD1 (6 bases). The germline V and J ends were trimmed by 4 bases and 1 base, with 9 bases remaining between them. The CDR3 spans 13 residues. Germline V gene sequence: CDR1 SGHNT, CDR2 YYREEE (reference sequence). CDR3 nucleotides: TGTGCCAGCAGCACAGACAGGTCCTACGAGCAGTACTTC. As protein: CASSTDRSYEQYF. The whole variable domain, remainder taken from reference TRBV5-4 and TRBJ2-7, is ETGVTQSPTHLIKTRGQQVTLRCSSQSGHNTVSWYQQALGQGPQFIFQYYREEENGRGNFPPRFSGLQFPNYSSELNVNALELDDSALYLCASSTDRSYEQYFGPGTRLTVT.

The chain carries TRBV7-3 and TRBJ2-5; a weak D match, TRBD2 (5 bases). Trimming took 2 bases from V and 2 from J, leaving 6 bases between them. Per the germline V gene, CDR1 is SGHTA and CDR2 is FQGTGA. The CDR3 consists of 13 residues. Here the CDR3 reads CASSLERQETQYF. In nucleotides, the CDR3 is TGTGCCAGCAGCTTAGAGCGGCAAGAGACCCAGTACTTC.

The chain combines TRBV5-1 with TRBJ2-7; 14 nucleotides match TRBD2. CDR1 is SGHRS, CDR2 YFSETQ, per germline. The CDR3 has 18 residues. V was pared by 4 bases and J by 7 bases, with 16 bases of the junction left unmatched. The CDR3 spells CASSPTGGLAGGIGEQYF. CDR3 sequence (DNA): TGCGCCAGCAGCCCGACTGGAGGACTAGCGGGAGGAATAGGAGAGCAGTACTTC.

The rearrangement links TRBV29-1 to TRBJ1-1, with 7 nucleotides matching TRBD1. Germline V lookup: CDR1 SQVTM, CDR2 ANQGSEA. V lost 4 bases and J lost 2; bases outside the gene matches: 13. This CDR3 region has 16 residues. The CDR3 is CSVAGSGGSGNTEAFF. The DNA for the CDR3 is TGCAGCGTTGCCGGATCAGGGGGAAGTGGAAACACTGAAGCTTTCTTT.

This clone was observed a single time. V usage is TRBV7-2 and J usage is TRBJ1-5, with 7 bases identical to TRBD1. The CDR3 is 15 residues long. Trimming removed 2 bases from V and 0 bases from J; junction bases left unmatched: 1. The germline gives CDR1 SGHTA, CDR2 FQGNSA. The CDR3 protein is CASSLNRGSNQPQHF. In DNA, the CDR3 is TGTGCCAGCAGCTTAAACAGGGGTAGCAATCAGCCCCAGCATTTT.

The rearrangement uses TRBV28 and TRBJ2-6; 9 positions agree with TRBD1. The germline CDR1 and CDR2 sequences are MDHEN and SYDVKM. This CDR3 is built from 16 residues. V was pared by 6 bases and J by 4 bases, with 7 bases of the junction left unmatched. The CDR3 DNA reads as TGTGCCAGCAGGTTACAGGGGGCATCAGGGGCCAACGTCCTGACTTTC. Amino acids: CASRLQGASGANVLTF.

This clone was found once. CDR3 DNA: TGTGCCAGCAGCCCCCAATGGGGGGGCAATGAGCAGTTCTTC. Translating it yields CASSPQWGGNEQFF. This chain connects TRBV2 to TRBJ2-1; 7 bases match TRBD2. V shed 6 bases and J 6 bases; nucleotides not matched to a gene: 8. CDR1 and CDR2 (germline): SNHLY, FYNNEI. This CDR3 has 14 residues.

The V and J genes are TRBV5-5 and TRBJ1-1, with D uncertain. The CDR3 extends over 12 amino acids. V was shortened by 4 bases and J by 3 bases, with 7 bases between the two germline ends. Germline V gives CDR1 SGHKS, CDR2 YYEKEE (reference sequence). The CDR3 loop is CASSPGYTEAFF. The CDR3 DNA reads as TGTGCCAGCAGCCCGGGGTACACTGAAGCTTTCTTT.

CDR3 sequence: CASSLSQGLPEAFF. DNA for the CDR3: TGTGCCAGCAGTTTAAGTCAGGGGCTTCCTGAAGCTTTCTTT. V and J are TRBV28 and TRBJ1-1; perhaps TRBD1 as D (6 bases). Germline V CDR1 and CDR2: MDHEN, SYDVKM. CDR3 length: 14 residues. The ends were cut back, 2 bases at V and 6 bases at J, with 13 bases in the middle.

The V call is TRBV5-1, the J call TRBJ1-1; D not resolved. Per germline, CDR1 SGHRS and CDR2 YFSETQ. This CDR3 contains 14 residues. V lost 6 bases and J 5 bases, leaving 17 bases between the germline ends. CDR3 sequence (DNA): TGCGCCAGCACCCTTCAGGTGGGAGGTACTGAAGCTTTCTTT. This gives the protein CASTLQVGGTEAFF.

The V call is TRBV4-3, the J call TRBJ2-1; 12 nucleotides line up with TRBD2. The length of the CDR3 is 20 residues. Germline-derived CDR1 and CDR2 are LGHNA and YSLEER. The V segment lost 1 base and the J segment 12 bases; nucleotides outside the gene matches: 22. The DNA for the CDR3 is TGCGCCAGCAGCCAAGCCCTAGCGGGAGGGAATTCTTTGGGGGCCGAGGGGCAGTTCTTC. This translates into CASSQALAGGNSLGAEGQFF.

This clone was detected a few times. The CDR3 loop reads CASSSPNRGVGYTF. CDR3 nucleotide sequence: TGTGCCAGCAGTAGTCCGAACAGGGGCGTGGGCTACACCTTC. The chain carries TRBV6-5 and TRBJ1-2, with TRBD1 matching over 7 bases. CDR1 MNHEY and CDR2 SVGAGI come from the germline V gene. The CDR3 spans 14 residues. With V trimmed by 5 bases and J by 8 bases, 11 bases remained unmatched.

The chain links TRBV27 to TRBJ2-7; 7 positions agree with TRBD1. There are 16 residues in the CDR3. Germline lookup yields CDR1 MNHEY and CDR2 SMNVEV (reference sequence). The trim removed 0 bases at V and 2 bases at J, leaving 7 bases unmatched. In nucleotides, the CDR3 is TGTGCCAGCAGTTTATCCCTCCAGCAGGGGGCCTACGAGCAGTACTTC. Protein sequence: CASSLSLQQGAYEQYF.

The V gene is TRBV5-8, the J gene TRBJ1-2; no firm D call. The germline V and J ends were trimmed by 1 base and 8 bases, with 9 bases remaining between them. In germline, CDR1 is SGHTS, CDR2 YDEGEE. The CDR3 has 12 residues. The CDR3: CASSLPMRGYTF. CDR3 DNA sequence: TGTGCCAGCAGCTTGCCGATGCGGGGCTACACCTTC.

The CDR3 is CAWIDQQTNYGYTF. The DNA for the CDR3 is TGTGCCTGGATTGATCAACAAACTAACTATGGCTACACCTTC. The rearrangement links TRBV30 to TRBJ1-2, with D uncertain. There are 14 residues in the CDR3. Trimming shortened V by 4 bases and J by 0 bases, and 12 bases separated the two germline ends. CDR1 and CDR2 (germline): GTSNPN, SVGIG (reference sequence).

The chain couples TRBV14 to TRBJ2-5, with D possibly TRBD2 on 6 matching bases. Trimming removed 4 bases from V and 3 bases from J, with 15 bases in between. Germline V gene sequence: CDR1 SGHDN, CDR2 FVKESK. The CDR3 length is 15 residues. This CDR3 is CASSRDHRGKETQYF. CDR3 nucleotides: TGTGCCAGCAGCCGGGATCATCGGGGGAAAGAGACCCAGTACTTC.

This sequence joins TRBV29-1 and TRBJ2-3, with TRBD2 matching 11 bases. Germline V gene sequence: CDR1 SQVTM, CDR2 ANQGSEA. Trimming removed 4 bases from V and 5 bases from J; junction bases left unmatched: 5. There are 14 residues in the CDR3. CDR3 protein: CSVGASGRRDTQYF. Written as DNA, the CDR3 is TGCAGCGTTGGGGCTAGCGGGAGGAGAGATACGCAGTATTTT.

V and J are TRBV6-5 and TRBJ2-7; D unclear. This CDR3 comprises 11 residues. Germline CDR1 is MNHEY and CDR2 is SVGAGI. V lost 7 bases and J lost 9, with 13 bases in between. CDR3: CASTQSEVQYF. The DNA for the CDR3 is TGTGCCAGCACCCAAAGTGAGGTGCAGTACTTC.

The chain is built from TRBV4-1 and TRBJ1-1; perhaps TRBD1 as D (5 bases). V dropped 4 bases and J dropped 8 bases, with 11 bases sitting between them. Germline CDR1 reads MGHRA; CDR2 reads YSYEKL. This CDR3 comprises 12 residues. DNA for the CDR3: TGCGCCAGCAGCCGCGGGACTTCCGAAGCTTTCTTT. Translated: CASSRGTSEAFF.

The chain carries TRBV12-5 and TRBJ2-5; TRBD1 agrees at 7 bases. CDR3 size: 14 residues. Looked up from germline, CDR1 is LGHNT and CDR2 is FRNRAP. The V gene end was trimmed by 6 bases and the J gene end by 3 bases; junction bases not matched to a gene: 7. The chain's CDR3 is CASGGPGTEETQYF. Written as DNA, the CDR3 is TGTGCTAGTGGGGGCCCGGGGACAGAAGAGACCCAGTACTTC.

The rearrangement joins TRBV18 to TRBJ1-1; D is perhaps TRBD1 (5 bases). Germline-derived CDR1 and CDR2 are KGHSH and LQKENI. CDR3 length: 14 amino acids. V was shortened by 3 bases and J by 7 bases, with 15 bases between the two germline ends. The CDR3, as DNA: TGTGCCAGCTCACCGGATGGCGGGGCGCGTGAAGCTTTCTTT. Translated: CASSPDGGAREAFF.

This sequence joins TRBV4-2 and TRBJ2-7; 12 bases agree with TRBD2. V shed 0 bases, J shed 3 bases, and the junction held 6 bases outside the gene matches. The CDR3 extends over 17 amino acids. CDR1 is LGHNA and CDR2 is YNFKEQ in the germline V gene. CDR3 nucleotides: TGTGCCAGCAGCCAAGAATCGCCGACTAGCGGGAGCTACGAGCAGTACTTC. It yields the protein CASSQESPTSGSYEQYF.

The gene calls are TRBV7-2 and TRBJ1-1; possibly TRBD1 for D (6 bases). Germline CDR1 SGHTA, CDR2 FQGNSA. V lost 4 bases and J lost 12, with 18 bases in between. CDR3 size: 13 residues. CDR3 protein: CASSSGGQLVSFF. The CDR3, as DNA: TGTGCCAGCAGCTCCGGAGGACAGCTTGTTTCTTTCTTT.

Only one count was recorded for this clone. This sequence joins TRBV28 and TRBJ1-3, with 7 bases identical to TRBD1. There are 11 residues in the CDR3. Per the germline V gene, CDR1 is MDHEN and CDR2 is SYDVKM. CDR3 amino acids: CVTGAGNTIYF. As DNA, the CDR3 is TGTGTCACAGGGGCTGGAAACACCATATATTTT.

The V and J genes are TRBV29-1 and TRBJ1-4; 8 bases are a match to TRBD1. The germline CDR1 and CDR2 sequences are SQVTM and ANQGSEA. This CDR3 is built from 13 residues. J gave up 7 bases and V 5 bases, and 6 bases lay outside the gene matches. CDR3 DNA: TGCAGCGTTAGCAGGGGGCAGGGTGAAAAACTGTTTTTT. Its translation: CSVSRGQGEKLFF.

The chain couples TRBV9 to TRBJ2-7, with D tentatively TRBD1 (6 bases). The CDR3 spans 15 residues. The ends were cut back, 0 bases at V and 3 bases at J, with 13 bases in the middle. CDR1 is SGDLS, CDR2 YYNGEE, per germline. The CDR3 DNA follows: TGTGCCAGCAGCGTAGTACAGGGCTTCTGCTACGAGCAGTACTTC. Protein: CASSVVQGFCYEQYF.

This sequence joins TRBV7-2 and TRBJ1-2; D ambiguous. Germline V lookup: CDR1 SGHTA, CDR2 FQGNSA. CDR3 length equals 13 residues. Deletions cut 1 base from V and 7 bases from J, with 10 bases between. Written as DNA, the CDR3 is TGTGCCAGCAGCTTAGATGCAGGCTCTGGCTACACCTTC. Translation gives CASSLDAGSGYTF. Full variable domain (missing parts from reference TRBV7-2 and TRBJ1-2): GAGVSQSPSNKVTEKGKDVELRCDPISGHTALYWYRQSLGQGLEFLIYFQGNSAPDKSGLPSDRFSAERTGGSVSTLTIQRTQQEDSAVYLCASSLDAGSGYTFGSGTRLTVV.